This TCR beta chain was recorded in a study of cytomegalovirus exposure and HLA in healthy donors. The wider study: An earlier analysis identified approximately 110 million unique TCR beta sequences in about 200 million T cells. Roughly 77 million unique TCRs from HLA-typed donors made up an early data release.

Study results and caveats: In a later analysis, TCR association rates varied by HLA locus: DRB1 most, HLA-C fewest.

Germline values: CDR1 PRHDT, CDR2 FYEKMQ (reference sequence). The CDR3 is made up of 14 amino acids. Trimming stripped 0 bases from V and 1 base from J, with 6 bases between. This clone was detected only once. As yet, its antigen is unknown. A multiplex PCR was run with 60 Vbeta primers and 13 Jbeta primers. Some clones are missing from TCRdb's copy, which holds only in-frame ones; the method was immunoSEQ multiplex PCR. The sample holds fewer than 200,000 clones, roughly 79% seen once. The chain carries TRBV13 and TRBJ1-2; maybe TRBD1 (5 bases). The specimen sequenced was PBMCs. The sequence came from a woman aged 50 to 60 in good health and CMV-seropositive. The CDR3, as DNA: TGTGCCAGCAGCTTAGGGCAGGGTAACTATGGCTACACCTTC. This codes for CASSLGQGNYGYTF. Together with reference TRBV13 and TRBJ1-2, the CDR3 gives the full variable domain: AAGVIQSPRHLIKEKRETATLKCYPIPRHDTVYWYQQGPGQDPQFLISFYEKMQSDKGSIPDRFSAQQFSDYHSELNMSSLELGDSALYFCASSLGQGNYGYTFGSGTRLTVV.